The rows below give T cell receptor beta chains drawn from one sample of a study of cytomegalovirus exposure and HLA in healthy donors. The method was immunoSEQ multiplex PCR; TCRdb's version includes in-frame clones alone and lacks a portion of them. The sample has fewer than 110,000 clones, roughly 79% seen once. Sequencing used PBMCs. All receptors come from a woman in her forties in good health and CMV-seronegative. Both conserved end residues are part of each CDR3. D genes are given only for firm matches.

V gene,D gene,J gene,CDR3 protein,CDR3 DNA
TRBV7-9,.,TRBJ2-3,CSSSLAPESTDTQYF,TGTTCCAGCAGCTTGGCTCCGGAGAGCACAGATACGCAGTATTTT
TRBV7-8,TRBD1,TRBJ1-2,CASSAAGQGPYGYTF,TGTGCCAGCAGTGCAGCGGGACAGGGGCCATATGGCTACACCTTC
TRBV25-1,.,TRBJ2-5,CASSEGRVETQYF,TGTGCCAGCAGTGAAGGGCGGGTAGAGACCCAGTACTTC
TRBV7-8,.,TRBJ2-2,CASSLGGRGELFF,TGTGCCAGCAGCTTGGGGGGGCGCGGGGAGCTGTTTTTT
TRBV27,.,TRBJ2-2,CASSKLAQANTGELFF,TGTGCCAGCAGCAAACTAGCCCAGGCGAACACCGGGGAGCTGTTTTTT
TRBV5-4,TRBD1,TRBJ2-2,CASSRHGTGDTGELFF,TGTGCCAGCAGCCGACACGGGACAGGGGACACCGGGGAGCTGTTTTTT
TRBV5-4,TRBD1,TRBJ1-5,CASSIGQDSNQPQHF,TGTGCCAGCAGCATTGGACAGGATAGCAATCAGCCCCAGCATTTT
TRBV30,.,TRBJ2-7,CAWSVGGSSYEQYF,TGTGCCTGGAGTGTTGGAGGGAGCTCCTACGAGCAGTACTTC
TRBV28,.,TRBJ2-7,CATIAGGTPYEQYF,TGTGCCACTATCGCCGGCGGGACCCCCTACGAGCAGTACTTC
TRBV7-2,.,TRBJ2-7,CASSPVGGALRSYEQYF,TGTGCCAGCAGCCCCGTGGGGGGGGCCCTTCGCTCCTACGAGCAGTACTTC
TRBV9,.,TRBJ2-1,CASSPRDRELLNEQFF,TGTGCCAGCAGCCCCCGAGATCGGGAGTTGTTAAATGAGCAGTTCTTC
TRBV6-6,TRBD1,TRBJ2-7,CASRHRDRGYERYF,TGTGCCAGCAGACACCGGGACAGGGGGTACGAGCGGTACTTC
TRBV4-2,TRBD1,TRBJ2-7,CASSQGYGGTGGSYEQYF,TGTGCCAGCAGCCAAGGATATGGGGGGACAGGGGGGTCCTACGAGCAGTACTTC
TRBV15,.,TRBJ1-2,CATSRDPSARAGYGYTF,TGTGCCACCAGCAGAGATCCCTCAGCAAGGGCGGGCTATGGCTACACCTTC
TRBV6-1,.,TRBJ1-1,CASSDAGRMNTEAFF,TGTGCCAGCAGTGACGCAGGGAGGATGAACACTGAAGCTTTCTTT